These 16 T cell receptor beta chains came from one sample sequenced in a study of regulatory T cells in long-lasting Graves disease. iRepertoire HTBI primers and Arm-PCR of CDR3 regions built TCR beta libraries. Via MiXCR, TCRdb re-called the multiplex PCR reads, giving one row per CDR3 protein. The repertoire holds around 460,000 distinct CDR3 sequences, 12% to 15% seen once, with roughly 15% in the top ten. Time point of the sample: newly diagnosed GD, antithyroid drugs for less than 3 months. PBMC RNA was the source of the TCR library. This same sample was also part of a study on T cells in Graves' hyperthyroidism and ophthalmopathy.

Specimen: peripheral blood mononuclear cells (PBMCs), collected at new diagnosis, from a patient treated with antithyroid drugs. These TCRs come from a woman between 50 and 59 years old with Graves disease.

The J gene is TRBJ2-7, the V gene TRBV10-1, with TRBD2 identical over 11 bases. J gave up 0 bases and V 9 bases, and 10 bases lay outside the gene matches. CDR1 and CDR2 from the germline V gene are WNHNN and SYGVQD (reference sequence). The CDR3 extends over 16 amino acids. CDR3 sequence reads: CARMKTSGTDSYEQYF. The CDR3 DNA follows: TGCGCCAGAATGAAGACTAGCGGGACCGACTCCTACGAGCAGTACTTC.

Many counts were recorded for this clonotype. The chain joins TRBV18 to TRBJ1-3, with a weak D call TRBD1 (5 bases). CDR1 KGHSH and CDR2 LQKENI come from the germline V gene. The V gene lost 1 base and the J gene lost 0 bases, with 10 bases spanning the gap. The CDR3 is 16 residues long. The CDR3 DNA reads as TGTGCCAGCTCACCACTTGACAGTAACTCTGGAAACACCATATATTTT. Residues: CASSPLDSNSGNTIYF.

This clonotype came up many times. The gene calls are TRBV12-3 or TRBV12-4 and TRBJ1-5; 8 bases are shared with TRBD1. V dropped 6 bases and J dropped 6; count of bases not matched to a gene: 19. The length of the CDR3 is 18 residues. The CDR3: CASSQPQPDRARSQPQHF. In DNA, the CDR3 is TGTGCCAGCAGCCAACCTCAACCGGACAGGGCACGGAGTCAGCCCCAGCATTTT.

There are a few counts of this clonotype. The chain recombines TRBV5-1 with TRBJ2-1; D ambiguous. The CDR3 loop spans 15 amino acids. V was cut by 0 bases and J by 3 bases, with 10 bases left in between. The germline gives CDR1 SGHRS, CDR2 YFSETQ. The CDR3 coding sequence is TGCGCCAGCAGCTTGGCCAGCGTCAACTACAATGAGCAGTTCTTC. Its protein product is CASSLASVNYNEQFF.

This clonotype came up many times. The chain links TRBV7-3 to TRBJ2-3; D gene ambiguous. V lost 2 bases and J lost 5, with 20 bases in between. Germline loops: CDR1 SGHTA, CDR2 FQGTGA. The CDR3 sequence is 17 residues long. In DNA, the CDR3 is TGTGCCAGCAGCTTATTCCAGCGCAGCGCGCCGGGAGATACGCAGTATTTT. It yields the protein CASSLFQRSAPGDTQYF. The full variable domain, in which reference TRBV7-3 and TRBJ2-3 provide the parts outside the CDR3, is GAGVSQTPSNKVTEKGKYVELRCDPISGHTALYWYRQSLGQGPEFLIYFQGTGAADDSGLPNDRFFAVRPEGSVSTLKIQRTERGDSAVYLCASSLFQRSAPGDTQYFGPGTRLTVL.

The chain has TRBV3-1 and TRBJ2-2; D remains unclear. Between the trimmed V and J ends, which lost 4 bases and 6 bases, there was a span of 6 bases. The length of the CDR3 is 12 residues. CDR1 and CDR2 from the germline V gene are LGHDT and YNNKEL (reference sequence). CDR3: CASSLAAGELFF. CDR3 in DNA: TGTGCCAGCAGCCTGGCGGCCGGGGAGCTGTTTTTT.

Points on this clonotype: A much larger clone differs by one base, so this may be a read error. V gene TRBV6-1 combines with J gene TRBJ2-4; D perhaps matches TRBD2 (6 bases). Looked up from germline, CDR1 is MNHNS and CDR2 is SASEGT. The CDR3 consists of 16 residues. Between the trimmed V and J ends, which lost 4 bases and 0 bases, there was a span of 13 bases. The DNA for the CDR3 is TGTGCCAGCAGTGTTGGAAAGGGACTAGCCAAAAACATTCAGTACTTC. Its protein product is CASSVGKGLAKNIQYF.

This clonotype was seen just once. The J gene is TRBJ1-4, the V gene TRBV4-1; possible D gene TRBD1, 5 bases. V was trimmed by 0 bases and J by 10 bases, leaving 18 bases between them. Germline CDR1 and CDR2: MGHRA and YSYEKL. CDR3 size: 16 residues. CDR3 DNA: TGCGCCAGCAGCCAAGATAGGGTCCCGACAGTGGGAAAACTGTTTTTT. Its translation is CASSQDRVPTVGKLFF.

This clonotype was observed at least ten times. This rearrangement joins TRBV5-4 to TRBJ2-2, with 14 bases that match TRBD2. The CDR3 is 16 residues long. Germline-derived CDR1 and CDR2 are SGHNT and YYREEE (reference sequence). The junction had 5 bases not matched to a gene; V was cut back by 4 bases and J by 6 bases. The CDR3 region has the DNA TGTGCCAGCAGCGCGGGACTAGCGGGAGAATCCGGGGAGCTGTTTTTT. It is translated as CASSAGLAGESGELFF. The full variable domain, with the rest looked up from reference TRBV5-4 and TRBJ2-2, is ETGVTQSPTHLIKTRGQQVTLRCSSQSGHNTVSWYQQALGQGPQFIFQYYREEENGRGNFPPRFSGLQFPNYSSELNVNALELDDSALYLCASSAGLAGESGELFFGEGSRLTVL.

To note about this clonotype: Sequence at one end of the junction differs from germline and may be a read error. The chain couples TRBV29-1 to TRBJ2-1, with 10 bases identical to TRBD2. Germline CDR1 SQVTM, CDR2 ANQGSEA. The CDR3 is made up of 16 amino acids. This chain's CDR3 is CSAIQAGGPSYNEQFF. CDR3 nucleotides: TGCAGCGCTATACAAGCGGGAGGGCCTTCCTACAACGAGCAGTTCTTC.

This clonotype was counted many times. The rearrangement joins TRBV27 to TRBJ1-1, with 8 bases identical to TRBD1. The V and J ends lost 5 bases and 0 bases, in that order; junction bases with no gene match: 5. The CDR3 length is 15 residues. Looked up from germline, CDR1 is MNHEY and CDR2 is SMNVEV (reference sequence). The chain's CDR3 is CASSLGQAMNTEAFF. CDR3 bases: TGTGCCAGCAGTCTGGGACAGGCCATGAACACTGAAGCTTTCTTT.

This clonotype was detected ten times or more. V is TRBV6-2 or TRBV6-3 and J is TRBJ1-5; D unresolved. The V gene lost 7 bases and the J gene lost 5 bases, with 15 bases spanning the gap. Per germline, CDR1 MNHEY and CDR2 SVGEGT. This CDR3 comprises 14 residues. The CDR3 DNA is TGTGCCAGCACGAAGACCCAGCCTTATCAGCCCCAGCATTTT. Translation: CASTKTQPYQPQHF.

This chain uses TRBV19 with TRBJ1-5, with D possibly matching TRBD1 (6 bases). The CDR3 extends over 20 amino acids. Germline loops: CDR1 LNHDA, CDR2 SQIVND (reference sequence). V was pared by 4 bases and J by 2 bases, with 27 bases between. The CDR3, as DNA: TGTGCCAGTAGTACCCCCCGACACAGGGTAAGGGGCCGGGGCAATCAGCCCCAGCATTTT. Protein product: CASSTPRHRVRGRGNQPQHF. Based on the CDR3 plus reference TRBV19 and TRBJ1-5, the full variable domain is DGGITQSPKYLFRKEGQNVTLSCEQNLNHDAMYWYRQDPGQGLRLIYYSQIVNDFQKGDIAEGYSVSREKKESFPLTVTSAQKNPTAFYLCASSTPRHRVRGRGNQPQHFGDGTRLSIL.

In its sample, this clonotype was seen many times. This chain connects TRBV20-1 to TRBJ2-3; D not certain. Per the germline V gene, CDR1 is DFQATT and CDR2 is SNEGSKA (reference sequence). This CDR3 has 14 residues. V lost 3 bases and J lost 0, with 10 bases in between. CDR3 amino acids: CSASPGPSTDTQYF. The CDR3 DNA sequence: TGCAGTGCTAGCCCCGGGCCCAGCACAGATACGCAGTATTTT.

CDR3: CASSPSRGDMNTEAFF. The CDR3 nucleotides read TGTGCCAGCTCACCGTCCCGGGGGGATATGAACACTGAAGCTTTCTTT. The chain recombines TRBV18 with TRBJ1-1; D possibly corresponds to TRBD1 (5 bases). V was clipped by 3 bases and J by 0 bases, with 14 bases between them. The CDR3 consists of 16 residues. Germline V gene sequence: CDR1 KGHSH, CDR2 LQKENI.

This clonotype showed up many times. The rearrangement links TRBV5-1 to TRBJ2-2, with D perhaps TRBD1 (6 bases). Germline CDR1 is SGHRS and CDR2 is YFSETQ. The CDR3 consists of 14 residues. The ends were cut back, 5 bases at V and 0 bases at J, with 8 bases in the middle. CDR3 amino acids: CASRDRSNTGELFF. The DNA for the CDR3 is TGCGCCAGCAGAGACAGGTCGAACACCGGGGAGCTGTTTTTT.